This TCR beta chain came from a study of CD8+CD57+ T cells in acquired aplastic anemia (dated by TCRdb to 2017 to 2018). For context, the study as a whole: A mean of approximately 3 ug of DNA, ranging from roughly 0.2 to 27.4 ug, was extracted from sorted CD4+ and CD8+ cells. CD8+CD57+ expansion was defined as a frequency above the mean frequency observed in healthy subjects. The investigation overall reported the following: Patients and healthy controls showed no significant difference in CD8+ Simpson's diversity (P=0.060). Fewer than 30 CD8+ CDR3 sequences were found in both patients and controls but appeared to be highly expressed in patients and within the immunodominant clones of the patients.

Genomic DNA served as template for TCR beta VDJ combination and CDR3 sequence profiling. An Illumina HiSeq 2000 was used for TCR repertoire sequencing. In the paper's pipeline: TRBV/TRBJ rearrangement plots, CDR3 size and DJ length profiles, and Simpson's diversity index were used to assess repertoires. The most abundant DNA sequence in the deep sequencing data was taken as the immunodominant clone. CDR3 amino acid sequences were screened for sharing across subjects and were compared with published repertoires and the VDJdb database. TCRdb reprocessing: public reads trimmed at Q25 with fastp, clones called with MiXCR, in-frame beta chains kept. A single entry per CDR3 protein holds the most common genes and DNA from its merged rows. The V and J calls were determined by TCRdb, not by the authors. This sample is represented by some 150,000 distinct CDR3 sequences; about 50% of them were singletons. Together, the top ten hold less than 15% of the sample.

This clonotype was recorded many times. The clone's antigen remains unknown. No base quality values were provided; no much bigger clone lies one nucleotide off. Ends trimmed: V by 6 bases, J by 5 bases; bases unmatched to a gene: 15. For CDR1 and CDR2, the germline V gene lists MNHNS and SASEGT. The CDR3 spans 16 residues, from the cysteine through the phenylalanine. The entry retains the CDR3 DNA only, 48 bases that are in frame from base 1. Patients chosen for sequencing had shown expansion of CD8+CD57+ cells by flow cytometry. Every patient had a diagnosis of severe acquired aplastic anemia based on International Study of Aplastic Anemia and Agranulocytosis and Camitta criteria. Patients had received no therapy at the time of blood sampling. In the study, sorted CD4+ and CD8+ blood T cells from patients with severe aplastic anemia and from healthy subjects underwent deep sequencing of TCR repertoires. Patients were enrolled in the USA under clinicaltrials.gov protocols 00001620, 01623167, 00001397, 00071045, 00081523 and 00961064. Ficoll-Paque density gradient centrifugation was used to isolate peripheral blood mononuclear cells. Before DNA extraction, CD4+ and CD8+ T cells were sorted with FACS or magnetic beads.

The rearranged chain carries TRBV6-1 and TRBJ2-5, with 7 middle bases fitting TRBD2. This receptor was identified in a human donor with aplastic anemia. The sequencing sample was made of sorted CD4+, CD8+, or CD8+CD57+ T cells (not recorded which) from PBMCs. CDR3 region: CASRRTGTTRGETQYF. In nucleotide form, the sequence is TGTGCCAGCAGACGTACCGGGACTACTAGAGGGGAGACCCAGTACTTC.